The rows below give T cell receptor beta chains drawn from one sample of a study of T-cell memory formation after mild COVID-19. TCRdb redid the calling of the 5' RACE reads with MiXCR, one entry per CDR3 protein. The sample lists fewer than 95,000 distinct CDR3 sequences, around an eighth seen once, with about 27% in the top ten. The sample was PBMCs or a T cell subset sorted from them (not recorded which). Every receptor here comes from an adult woman who had mild COVID-19 (a few samples of this study predate the infection). Cell type and time point are not known. CDR3s include the opening cysteine and the closing phenylalanine or tryptophan. D genes are given only for firm matches. The listing skips clone size in some rows; elsewhere it reads once, few, many or a size class.

d_call | j_call | clone_size | v_call | cdr3_aa | cdr3_nt
. | TRBJ2-5 | few | TRBV27 | CASSFGGIQETQYF | TGTGCCAGCAGTTTCGGCGGAATTCAAGAGACCCAGTACTTC
. | TRBJ2-7 | . | TRBV7-8 | CASSPTASTYEQYF | TGTGCCAGCAGCCCTACAGCGAGTACCTACGAGCAGTACTTC
. | TRBJ1-5 | . | TRBV12-3/TRBV12-4 | CASSHSGPGSNQPQHF | TGTGCCAGCAGTCACTCGGGACCGGGGAGCAATCAGCCCCAGCATTTT
. | TRBJ1-2 | . | TRBV5-1 | CASSPGTIGVTF | TGCGCCAGCAGCCCCGGGACAATAGGGGTCACCTTC
. | TRBJ2-1 | few | TRBV6-2/TRBV6-3 | CASSYLGRWIAETYNEQFF | TGTGCCAGCAGTTACCTAGGACGGTGGATAGCGGAAACCTACAATGAGCAGTTCTTC
. | TRBJ1-2 | few | TRBV7-2 | CASSLVPDNYGYTF | TGTGCCAGCAGCTTAGTGCCTGATAACTATGGCTACACCTTC
. | TRBJ2-3 | . | TRBV19 | CASSMGVGELITDTQYF | TGTGCCAGTAGTATGGGTGTTGGCGAACTGATCACAGATACGCAGTATTTT
. | TRBJ1-1 | . | TRBV12-3/TRBV12-4 | CASGSGAEAFF | TGTGCCAGCGGAAGCGGAGCCGAAGCTTTCTTT
. | TRBJ2-1 | . | TRBV12-3/TRBV12-4 | CASSSQGSRYNEQFF | TGTGCCAGCAGCTCGCAGGGTTCCCGGTACAATGAGCAGTTCTTC
. | TRBJ2-7 | . | TRBV12-3/TRBV12-4 | CASSFSRPEQYF | TGTGCCAGCAGTTTCAGCAGGCCGGAGCAGTACTTC
. | TRBJ2-5 | . | TRBV29-1 | CSVEDGRDLWETQYF | TGCAGCGTTGAAGATGGTCGGGATTTGTGGGAGACCCAGTACTTC
. | TRBJ2-3 | . | TRBV19 | CASSTRNWADTQYF | TGTGCCAGTAGTACCAGAAACTGGGCAGATACGCAGTATTTT
. | TRBJ2-5 | . | TRBV7-9 | CASSPGPRETQYF | TGTGCCAGCAGCCCCGGACCCCGGGAGACCCAGTACTTC
. | TRBJ2-7 | . | TRBV4-2 | CASSAEGGGRAYEQYF | TGTGCCAGCAGCGCCGAGGGAGGCGGCAGGGCCTACGAGCAGTACTTC
. | TRBJ1-2 | few | TRBV4-1 | CASSLGLTNYGYTF | TGCGCCAGCAGCCTGGGACTTACTAACTATGGCTACACCTTC
. | TRBJ1-3 | . | TRBV7-9 | CASSSTSEGNTIYF | TGTGCCAGCAGCTCAACATCCGAAGGAAACACCATATATTTT
. | TRBJ2-7 | many | TRBV2 | CASSEALGQIYEQYF | TGTGCCAGCAGTGAAGCCCTGGGGCAAATCTACGAGCAGTACTTC
. | TRBJ1-2 | few | TRBV7-9 | CASSSPPGPYSQNYGYTF | TGTGCCAGCAGCTCTCCCCCTGGACCCTACTCACAGAACTATGGCTACACCTTC
. | TRBJ2-3 | . | TRBV29-1 | CSVDTNTQYF | TGCAGCGTTGATACCAATACGCAGTATTTT
TRBD2 | TRBJ2-7 | . | TRBV4-1 | CASSHRLAGAYEQYF | TGCGCCAGCAGCCACAGACTAGCGGGGGCCTACGAGCAGTACTTC
. | TRBJ2-2 | . | TRBV29-1 | CSVVAGSTGELFF | TGCAGCGTTGTGGCCGGATCCACCGGGGAGCTGTTTTTT
. | TRBJ2-7 | . | TRBV2 | CASRTRASYEQYF | TGTGCCAGCAGGACGCGGGCCTCCTACGAGCAGTACTTC
. | TRBJ2-1 | few | TRBV6-2/TRBV6-3 | CASRERNEQFF | TGTGCCAGCAGAGAGCGCAATGAGCAGTTCTTC
. | TRBJ2-7 | few | TRBV7-6 | CASSLGSQGFGSYEQYF | TGTGCCAGCAGCCTGGGGTCCCAGGGGTTTGGGTCCTACGAGCAGTACTTC
. | TRBJ1-2 | . | TRBV5-1 | CASREFSSLNYGYTF | TGCGCCAGCAGGGAATTCAGTAGCTTAAACTATGGCTACACCTTC
TRBD2 | TRBJ2-1 | . | TRBV7-8 | CASSLSGGPYNEQFF | TGTGCCAGCAGCTTAAGCGGGGGGCCTTACAATGAGCAGTTCTTC
. | TRBJ2-1 | few | TRBV24-1 | CATSDLDRNYNEQFF | TGTGCCACCAGTGATTTGGACAGAAACTACAATGAGCAGTTCTTC